These 5 T cell receptor beta chains were all obtained from the same sample, sequenced in a study of blood T cell repertoires in COVID-19. Measured with immunoSEQ multiplex PCR; TCRdb has only the in-frame clones, and not every one. The top ten clones hold about 35% of a sample with approximately 82,000 clones, 82% of them seen once. Sequenced sample: peripheral blood. The receptors shown here come from a woman in her seventies with acute or convalescent COVID-19.

This clone was seen just once. The chain's CDR3 is CASSAPGQNEKLFF. CDR3 DNA sequence: TGTGCCAGCAGCGCACCGGGACAGAATGAAAAACTGTTTTTT. This chain joins TRBV9 and TRBJ1-4; 7 nucleotides agree with TRBD1. Germline CDR1 reads SGDLS; CDR2 reads YYNGEE. V trimming: 3 bases; J trimming: 5 bases; junction bases outside the gene matches: 4. This CDR3 comprises 14 residues.

V and J are TRBV10-3 and TRBJ1-1; the D is unclear. There are 12 residues in the CDR3. Between the trimmed V and J ends, which lost 6 bases and 6 bases, there was a span of 11 bases. CDR1 is ENHRY and CDR2 is SYGVKD in the germline V gene. Written as DNA, the CDR3 is TGTGCCATCAGCCAGGACGGGGCTGAAGCTTTCTTT. Encoded protein: CAISQDGAEAFF.

The rearrangement joins TRBV19 to TRBJ1-5; D is ambiguous. CDR3 length equals 13 residues. V lost 7 bases and J 2 bases, leaving 9 bases between the germline ends. Germline CDR1 reads LNHDA; CDR2 reads SQIVND (reference sequence). The CDR3 DNA is TGTGCCAGTAACGTACGGGGCAATCAGCCCCAGCATTTT. Protein product: CASNVRGNQPQHF. Full variable domain (missing parts from reference TRBV19 and TRBJ1-5): DGGITQSPKYLFRKEGQNVTLSCEQNLNHDAMYWYRQDPGQGLRLIYYSQIVNDFQKGDIAEGYSVSREKKESFPLTVTSAQKNPTAFYLCASNVRGNQPQHFGDGTRLSIL.

This clone came up once. The genes are TRBV7-9 and TRBJ2-7; perhaps TRBD2 as D (7 bases). The germline CDR1 and CDR2 sequences are SEHNR and FQNEAQ (reference sequence). V shed 5 bases and J shed 6 bases, with 20 bases lying between them. The CDR3 sequence is 15 residues long. The CDR3 coding sequence is TGTGCCAGCAGCGCAAGAGGGGGGGCCCACAGCGAGCAGTACTTC. Protein product: CASSARGGAHSEQYF.

This sequence joins TRBV3-1 (or the pseudogene TRBV3-2) and TRBJ2-3; D may be TRBD1 (5 bases). This CDR3 contains 13 residues. CDR1 is LGHDT and CDR2 is YNNKEL in the germline V gene (reference sequence). V lost 2 bases to trimming and J lost 11 bases, with 14 bases between them. CDR3 sequence: CASSQIGVGQQYF. CDR3 bases: TGTGCCAGCAGCCAAATTGGGGTGGGGCAGCAGTATTTT.